The clone carrying this T cell receptor (beta chain) was recorded many times. Preparation of the TCRbeta library used unique molecular identifiers. TCRdb itself ran the PCR reads through MiXCR, one entry per CDR3 protein. The sample records about 120,000 distinct CDR3 sequences, approximately 10% being singletons. These data belong to a study of T-cell reconstitution after alpha-beta-depleted transplantation in children. The V end was cut by 3 bases, the J end by 9 bases, with 24 bases between. The germline CDR1 and CDR2 sequences are LGHDT and YNNKEL (reference sequence). This CDR3 has 18 amino acids.

The chain carries TRBV3-1 and TRBJ1-6; maybe TRBD1 (5 bases). This TCR came from a human donor who donated a stem cell graft to a child with acute lymphoblastic leukemia. This specimen was PBMCs from the stem cell graft donor, taken from the stem cell graft. Here the CDR3 reads CASSQDMRFREFRSPLHF. The CDR3 coding sequence is TGTGCCAGCAGCCAGGATATGCGTTTCAGGGAATTTCGTTCACCCCTCCACTTT.